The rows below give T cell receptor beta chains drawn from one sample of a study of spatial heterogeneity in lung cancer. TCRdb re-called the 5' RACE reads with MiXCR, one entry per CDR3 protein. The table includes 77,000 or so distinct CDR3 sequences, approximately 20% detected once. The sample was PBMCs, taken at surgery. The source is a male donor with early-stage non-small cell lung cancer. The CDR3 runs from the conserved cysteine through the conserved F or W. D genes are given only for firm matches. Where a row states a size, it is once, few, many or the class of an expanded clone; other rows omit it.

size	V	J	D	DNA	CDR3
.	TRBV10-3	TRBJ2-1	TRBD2	TGTGCCATCAGCCTACACAGCGGGGACGCACATGAGCAGTTCTTC	CAISLHSGDAHEQFF
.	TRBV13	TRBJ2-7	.	TGTGCCAGCAGCTTAGGGGCTACGAAGGGTGAGCAGTACTTC	CASSLGATKGEQYF
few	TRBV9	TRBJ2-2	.	TGTGCCAGCAGCGTAAGAAGGGCCGGGGAGCTGTTTTTT	CASSVRRAGELFF
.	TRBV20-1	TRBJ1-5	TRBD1	TGCAGTGCGCTTGGACAGGGGGCATTCCAGCCCCAGCATTTT	CSALGQGAFQPQHF
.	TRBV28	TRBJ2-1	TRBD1	TGTGCCAGCAGTTCCCGGGACAGGCGGTTCTTC	CASSSRDRRFF
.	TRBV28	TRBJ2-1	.	TGTGCCAGCATCCTAGGTGGGACTCCCTACAATGAGCAGTTCTTC	CASILGGTPYNEQFF
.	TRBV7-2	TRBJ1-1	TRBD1	TGTGCCAGCAGCCCCCTCGGGACAGGGGGGACTGAAGCTTTCTTT	CASSPLGTGGTEAFF
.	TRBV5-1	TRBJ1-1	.	TGCGCCAGCACCCAAATTCCGGGTTCCAACACTGAAGCTTTCTTT	CASTQIPGSNTEAFF
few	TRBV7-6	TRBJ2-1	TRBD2	TGTGCCAGCAGCTTTACTAGCGGGAACTACAATGAGCAGTTCTTC	CASSFTSGNYNEQFF
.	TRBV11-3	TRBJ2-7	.	TGTGCCAGCAGCTTTGGCGGGGGCTCCTCCTACGAGCAGTACTTC	CASSFGGGSSYEQYF
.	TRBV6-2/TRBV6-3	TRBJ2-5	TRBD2	TGTGCCAGCAGTTACGGCGCTTGGCTCGGGGGGCAAGAGACCCAGTACTTC	CASSYGAWLGGQETQYF
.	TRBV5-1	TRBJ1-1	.	TGCGCCAGCAGCTTGGAACTGGGGAACACTGAAGCTTTCTTT	CASSLELGNTEAFF
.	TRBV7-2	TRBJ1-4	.	TGTGCCAGCAGCCTCCCGTCAAAGAGCAAACTGTTTTTT	CASSLPSKSKLFF
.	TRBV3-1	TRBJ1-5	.	TGTGCCAGCAGCCAGGACCCGGGAGCAAATCAGCCCCAGCATTTT	CASSQDPGANQPQHF
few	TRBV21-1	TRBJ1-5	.	TGTGCCAGCACTTACCCCGTCCCAGGTGATCGGCCCCAGCATTTT	CASTYPVPGDRPQHF
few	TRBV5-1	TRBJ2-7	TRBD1	TGCGCCAGCAGCTCCGGACAGGGGCCGAGCGAGCAGTACTTC	CASSSGQGPSEQYF
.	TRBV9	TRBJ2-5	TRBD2	TGTGCCAGCAGCGCCCCTAGCGGGGGCCTTGGGGAGACCCAGTACTTC	CASSAPSGGLGETQYF
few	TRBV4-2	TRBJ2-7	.	TGTGCCAGCAGCCTCTTAAGCTCGGATACCTCCTACGAGCAGTACTTC	CASSLLSSDTSYEQYF
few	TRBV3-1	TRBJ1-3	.	TGTGCCAGCAGCCAAGAAACGGCCCCCTCTGGAAACACCATATATTTT	CASSQETAPSGNTIYF
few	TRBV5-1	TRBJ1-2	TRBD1	TGCGCCAGCAGCCCTCTCGGACAGGGATTTGGCTACACCTTC	CASSPLGQGFGYTF
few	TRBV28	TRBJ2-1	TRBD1	TGTGCCAGCAGAAGAGGGGGCGCGGATGAGCAGTTCTTC	CASRRGGADEQFF
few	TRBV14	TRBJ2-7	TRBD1	TGTGCCAGCAGCAGGGGACAGGGCCTTTCCTACGAGCAGTACTTC	CASSRGQGLSYEQYF
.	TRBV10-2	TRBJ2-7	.	TGCGCCAGCAGTGAATCAAGGGTGAGCCACGAGCAGTACTTC	CASSESRVSHEQYF
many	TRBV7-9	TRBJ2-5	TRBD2	TGTGCCAGCAGCCCCACTAGCGGGGGCCCAGGGGGAGAGACCCAGTACTTC	CASSPTSGGPGGETQYF
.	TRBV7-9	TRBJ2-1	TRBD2	TGTGCCAGCAGCTTTCTAGCGGGAGGAATCAATGAGCAGTTCTTC	CASSFLAGGINEQFF
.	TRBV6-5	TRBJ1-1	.	TGTGCCAGCAGTCACCAGACTTGGGGGATGACTGAAGCTTTCTTT	CASSHQTWGMTEAFF
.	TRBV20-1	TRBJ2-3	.	TGCAGTGCTAGAGAGGGTAGCGCAACAGATACGCAGTATTTT	CSAREGSATDTQYF
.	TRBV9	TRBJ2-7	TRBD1	TGTGCCAGCAGCCCCCGGACAGGCCTCTCCTACGAGCAGTACTTC	CASSPRTGLSYEQYF
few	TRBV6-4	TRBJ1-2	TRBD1	TGTGCCAGCAGCCCTAAGACAGGGGAGGATGGCTACACCTTC	CASSPKTGEDGYTF
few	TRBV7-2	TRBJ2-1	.	TGTGCCAGCAGCGCCCGGGAGAGCTCCTACAATGAGCAGTTCTTC	CASSARESSYNEQFF
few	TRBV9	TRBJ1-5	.	TGTGCCAGCAGCCCCGCTCAGGACAGCAATCAGCCCCAGCATTTT	CASSPAQDSNQPQHF
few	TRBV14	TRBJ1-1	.	TGTGCCAGCAGCCAACTCAGGGGAACTGCTGAAGCTTTCTTT	CASSQLRGTAEAFF
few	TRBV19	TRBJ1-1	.	TGTGCCAGTACTGAAGGGGCGAACACTGAAGCTTTCTTT	CASTEGANTEAFF
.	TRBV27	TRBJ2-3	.	TGTGCCAGCAGTTTTACCCCTCCGGATACGCAGTATTTT	CASSFTPPDTQYF
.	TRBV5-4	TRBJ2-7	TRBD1	TGTGCCAGCAGCCCGGCCCTGGACAGGGGCGAGCAGTACTTC	CASSPALDRGEQYF
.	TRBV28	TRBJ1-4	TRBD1	TGTGCCAGCAGATACTCATCGACAGGGGCCATTGAAAAACTGTTTTTT	CASRYSSTGAIEKLFF
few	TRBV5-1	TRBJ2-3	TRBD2	TGCGCCAGCAGCTTGACTAGCGGGATCACAGATACGCAGTATTTT	CASSLTSGITDTQYF
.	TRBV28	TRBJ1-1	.	TGTGCCAGCAGCCAACACGGGATGAACACTGAAGCTTTCTTT	CASSQHGMNTEAFF
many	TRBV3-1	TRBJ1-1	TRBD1	TGTGCCAGCAGCCGCTTAACACCGGGACAGGGAACCTCTGAAGCTTTCTTT	CASSRLTPGQGTSEAFF
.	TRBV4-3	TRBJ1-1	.	TGCGCCAGCAGCCAAGAATTAAGCTACTGGGACACTGAAGCTTTCTTT	CASSQELSYWDTEAFF
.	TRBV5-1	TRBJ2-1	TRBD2	TGCGCCAGCAAACTAGCGGGGGGAGCTTTCGATGAGCAGTTCTTC	CASKLAGGAFDEQFF
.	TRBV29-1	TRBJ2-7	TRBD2	TGCAGCGTTCGGGTTGGGACTAGCGGACCCTACGAGCAGTACTTC	CSVRVGTSGPYEQYF
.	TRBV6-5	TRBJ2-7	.	TGTGCCAGCAGTTACTCGATCGGGGTCCTCTACGAGCAGTACTTC	CASSYSIGVLYEQYF
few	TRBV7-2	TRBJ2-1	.	TGTGCCAGCAGCTCGGACCTATCGGAGCAGTTCTTC	CASSSDLSEQFF
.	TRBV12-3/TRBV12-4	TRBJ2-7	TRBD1	TGTGCCAGCCAGGCCGGGACAGGGGGCCCTCCGTACTTC	CASQAGTGGPPYF
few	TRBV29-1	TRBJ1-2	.	TGCAGCGTTGAGAACTATGGCTACACCTTC	CSVENYGYTF
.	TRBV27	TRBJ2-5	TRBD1	TGTGCCAGCGGGTGGACAGGGCAGGCGACCCAGTACTTC	CASGWTGQATQYF
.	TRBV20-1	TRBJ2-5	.	TGCAGTGCTAGAGTAGGGGTAGGCCAAGAGACCCAGTACTTC	CSARVGVGQETQYF
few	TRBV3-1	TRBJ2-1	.	TGTGCCAGCAGCCAAGATCCCGGAGCTGACAATGAGCAGTTCTTC	CASSQDPGADNEQFF
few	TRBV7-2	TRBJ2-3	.	TGTGCCAGCAGCGGGACAGCGCGGGGCACGCAGTATTTT	CASSGTARGTQYF
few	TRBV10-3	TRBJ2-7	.	TGTGCCATCAGTTTGGACCGGCACTTGGAGCAGTACTTC	CAISLDRHLEQYF
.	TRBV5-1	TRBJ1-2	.	TGCGCCAGCAGCTTGCAGAGTTCAATTTATGGCTACACCTTC	CASSLQSSIYGYTF
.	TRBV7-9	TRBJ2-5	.	TGTGCCAGCAGCTTTCCGGGGGCTCCGGAGACCCAGTACTTC	CASSFPGAPETQYF